These 12 T cell receptor beta chains were sequenced from one sample in a study of T cells in Graves' hyperthyroidism and ophthalmopathy. Regions amplified from RNA transcripts were the TCR beta CDR3 regions. Initially, a first-round RT-PCR of the TCR CDR3 employed the HTBI primer set. MiXCR, applied by TCRdb to the multiplex PCR reads, yields one record per CDR3 protein. The sample includes around 600,000 distinct CDR3 sequences, approximately 15% seen only once; the top ten take approximately 6.4%. The sequenced sample consisted of blood. The receptors come from a young woman with Graves' ophthalmopathy.

This chain links TRBV7-2 with TRBJ2-3; D is uncertain. The germline V and J ends were trimmed by 1 base and 4 bases, with 12 bases remaining between them. The CDR3 is made up of 15 amino acids. CDR1 and CDR2 (germline): SGHTA, FQGNSA. CDR3 residues: CASSLGVTGPDTQYF. The DNA for the CDR3 is TGTGCCAGCAGCTTAGGGGTCACCGGCCCAGATACGCAGTATTTT. The full variable domain, its missing parts supplied by reference TRBV7-2 and TRBJ2-3, is GAGVSQSPSNKVTEKGKDVELRCDPISGHTALYWYRQSLGQGLEFLIYFQGNSAPDKSGLPSDRFSAERTGGSVSTLTIQRTQQEDSAVYLCASSLGVTGPDTQYFGPGTRLTVL.

This clonotype was observed at least ten times. This chain links TRBV7-2 with TRBJ2-6; 13 nucleotides match TRBD2. The CDR3 has 19 amino acids. J lost 3 bases, V lost 5 bases, and 10 bases had no gene match. Germline V CDR1 and CDR2: SGHTA, FQGNSA. The DNA of the CDR3 is TGTGCCAGCAGCCCCGGGACTAGCGGGACTTCTCTTGGGGCCAACGTCCTGACTTTC. Translation gives CASSPGTSGTSLGANVLTF.

About this clonotype: A read error may explain this, as a much larger clone is one base away. V usage is TRBV6-5 and J usage is TRBJ1-1; 9 bases fit TRBD1. Unmatched junction bases numbered 6, after V lost 0 bases and J lost 1 base. The length of the CDR3 is 17 residues. Germline V gene sequence: CDR1 MNHEY, CDR2 SVGAGI. The CDR3 DNA follows: TGTGCCAGCAGTTACTCGAGGGGACAGGGAGGGAACACTGAAGCTTTCTTT. Protein sequence: CASSYSRGQGGNTEAFF.

This clonotype was counted at least ten times. CDR3 sequence reads: CASPQRTSGSADTQYF. The CDR3, as DNA: TGTGCCAGCCCGCAGAGGACTAGCGGGAGTGCAGATACGCAGTATTTT. This chain joins TRBV6-1 and TRBJ2-3, with 13 positions matching TRBD2. The CDR3 runs 16 residues. Germline V lookup: CDR1 MNHNS, CDR2 SASEGT. The V segment lost 8 bases and the J segment 4 bases; nucleotides outside the gene matches: 9.

The chain links TRBV3-1 to TRBJ2-1, with D perhaps TRBD2 (6 bases). There are 14 residues in the CDR3. Per the germline V gene, CDR1 is LGHDT and CDR2 is YNNKEL (reference sequence). V was shortened by 8 bases and J by 1 base, with 12 bases between the two germline ends. In DNA form, the CDR3 reads TGTGCCAGCTCCACTAGCCGTTCCTACAATGAGCAGTTCTTC. This gives the protein CASSTSRSYNEQFF.

This clonotype showed up many times. This chain connects TRBV15 to TRBJ1-4; D unresolved. The germline CDR1 and CDR2 sequences are LNHNV and YYDKDF (reference sequence). CDR3 length: 15 amino acids. Between the trimmed V and J ends, which lost 5 bases and 8 bases, there was a span of 18 bases. The CDR3 protein is CATSADRALREKLFF. CDR3 in DNA: TGTGCCACCAGCGCAGACCGAGCCTTGAGGGAAAAACTGTTTTTT.

The chain links TRBV20-1 to TRBJ2-1; TRBD2 might be the D (6 bases). Germline CDR1 reads DFQATT; CDR2 reads SNEGSKA (reference sequence). V lost 6 bases and J 0 bases, leaving 21 bases between the germline ends. The CDR3 extends over 17 amino acids. DNA for the CDR3: TGCAGTGCCCCGGGGAAGCGGGCAAAGGGCTCCTACAATGAGCAGTTCTTC. This encodes CSAPGKRAKGSYNEQFF.

This clonotype was observed a few times. The chain carries TRBV6-1 and TRBJ2-5; 8 bases line up with TRBD2. Trimming at V came to 6 bases and at J to 0 bases, leaving 15 bases not matched to a gene. The CDR3 has 18 residues. Germline-derived CDR1 and CDR2 are MNHNS and SASEGT. The CDR3 spells CASRVSFVAGPHQETQYF. CDR3 DNA sequence: TGTGCCAGCAGGGTATCCTTTGTAGCGGGACCCCACCAAGAGACCCAGTACTTC.

The chain recombines TRBV19 with TRBJ1-1; D is uncertain. The V and J ends lost 7 bases and 5 bases respectively, with 8 bases between them. Looked up from germline, CDR1 is LNHDA and CDR2 is SQIVND (reference sequence). The CDR3 length is 11 residues. The CDR3 bases are TGTGCCAGTAAGACTGGTACTGAAGCTTTCTTT. Its translation is CASKTGTEAFF.

This clonotype showed up just a few times. The gene calls are TRBV30 and TRBJ2-3; TRBD2 agrees at 11 bases. The J segment lost 2 bases and the V segment lost 2 bases, leaving 3 bases of the junction unmatched. The CDR3 length is 15 residues. The germline V gene encodes CDR1 GTSNPN and CDR2 SVGIG (reference sequence). The CDR3 region is CAWSSTSGVTDTQYF. The CDR3 DNA follows: TGTGCCTGGAGTTCGACTAGCGGGGTCACAGATACGCAGTATTTT. Complete variable domain (other parts from reference TRBV30 and TRBJ2-3): SQTIHQWPATLVQPVGSPLSLECTVEGTSNPNLYWYRQAAGRGLQLLFYSVGIGQISSEVPQNLSASRPQDRQFILSSKKLLLSDSGFYLCAWSSTSGVTDTQYFGPGTRLTVL.

The table lists this clonotype with many counts. The gene calls are TRBV12-3 or TRBV12-4 and TRBJ1-1; D is perhaps TRBD1 (6 bases). This CDR3 spans 14 amino acids. With 5 bases removed from V and 1 base from J, the gap between germline ends came to 11 bases. The CDR3 spells CASSLQGENTEAFF. Written as DNA, the CDR3 is TGTGCCAGCAGTCTACAGGGTGAGAACACTGAAGCTTTCTTT.

This clonotype was observed a single time. The J gene is TRBJ2-7, the V gene TRBV19; 8 positions agree with TRBD1. Germline CDR1 reads LNHDA; CDR2 reads SQIVND (reference sequence). The ends lost 2 bases at V and 2 bases at J; junction bases unmatched: 11. There are 17 residues in the CDR3. The CDR3 region is CASSIPTGAVLTYEQYF. CDR3 in DNA: TGTGCCAGTAGTATACCGACAGGGGCTGTATTAACCTACGAGCAGTACTTC.